This T cell receptor beta chain was identified in a study of glioma-infiltrating T cells. Study summary: Dexamethasone exposure before glioma surgery was limited to six or fewer days.

TCR alpha and beta CDR3 regions were amplified from RNA using iRepertoire nested multiplex PCR. TCRdb fed the multiplex PCR reads into MiXCR, producing one record per CDR3 protein. The sample lists about 410,000 distinct CDR3 sequences; less than 50% were seen once. The CDR3 is made up of 15 amino acids. Germline lookup yields CDR1 DFQATT and CDR2 SNEGSKA (reference sequence). The junction had 13 bases not matched to a gene; V was cut back by 5 bases and J by 5 bases. This clonotype was picked up a small number of times. Its antigen is undetermined. General observations from the study: Tissue-blood divergence was below expectation in non-neoplastic patients, above in gliomas.

Sample: glioma tissue, nonneoplastic brain tissue, or PBMCs (not recorded which). V usage is TRBV20-1 and J usage is TRBJ2-7, with TRBD2 matching 9 bases. The clonotype was recovered from a human donor with low-grade glioma or glioblastoma, undergoing nonglioma brain surgery, or in good health (not recorded which). CDR3 protein: CSAPPYLAGSDEQYF. CDR3 in DNA: TGCAGTGCTCCTCCCTACCTAGCGGGATCCGACGAGCAGTACTTC.